Below are 11 T cell receptor beta chains sequenced from a single sample in a study of blood T cells in healthy people across ages (dated by TCRdb to the mid-2010s). Libraries were made using 5' RACE. The data were produced on an Illumina HiSeq 2500. A second PCR of about 6 to 11 cycles was run with a J-beta primer mix and a sample-barcoded 5' primer. The raw public reads went through TCRdb reprocessing: fastp at Q25, MiXCR clone calling, in-frame beta chains kept. Every entry covers one CDR3 protein and lists the most common genes and DNA from its rows. The sample includes 850,000 to 1,000,000 distinct CDR3 sequences, with around 54% observed a single time. The ten largest clones represent about 21% of the sample. The sequenced sample consisted of blood. These receptors were collected from a woman aged 55-70 years in good health.

V and J are TRBV7-9 and TRBJ1-2; possible D gene TRBD1, 5 bases. The germline V and J ends were trimmed by 5 bases and 3 bases, with 13 bases remaining between them. The CDR3 is 14 amino acids. Germline V gene lookup returns CDR1 SEHNR and CDR2 FQNEAQ (reference sequence). CDR3 DNA: TGTGCCAGCAGCCCTGAAGGGGCCCACTATGGCTACACCTTC. Translation: CASSPEGAHYGYTF.

The chain recombines TRBV12-3 or TRBV12-4 with TRBJ2-7; TRBD2 aligns across 7 bases. There are 14 residues in the CDR3. The V segment lost 3 bases and the J segment 3 bases; nucleotides outside the gene matches: 5. CDR3 amino acids: CASSLTGTIYEQYF. Here the CDR3 DNA reads TGTGCCAGCAGTTTGACGGGGACTATCTACGAGCAGTACTTC.

The CDR3 coding sequence is TGCAGTGCTAGAGTTCCGGGCTCCTACAATGAGCAGTTCTTC. Amino acids: CSARVPGSYNEQFF. V gene TRBV20-1 combines with J gene TRBJ2-1; no definite D call. This CDR3 region has 14 residues. Trimming removed 1 base at V and 0 bases at J, with 7 bases between. The germline V gene has CDR1 DFQATT and CDR2 SNEGSKA (reference sequence).

Notes on this clonotype: Mismatch with germline at one junction end may stem from a read error. Here the CDR3 DNA reads TGTGCCAGCAGTTCCAGGGGACAGCAAGAGGCCCAGTACTTC. This encodes CASSSRGQQEAQYF. The chain employs TRBV6-6 and TRBJ2-5; 7 nucleotides match TRBD1. Germline V gene lookup returns CDR1 MNHNY and CDR2 SVGAGI (reference sequence). The CDR3 contains 14 residues.

In this sample, this clonotype turned up once. The rearrangement joins TRBV18 to TRBJ2-3; D remains unclear. The CDR3 covers 14 residues. V lost 5 bases to trimming and J lost 1 base, with 10 bases between them. Germline CDR1 is KGHSH and CDR2 is LQKENI. The CDR3 protein is CASSSGWGTDTQYF. CDR3 DNA: TGTGCCAGCTCATCTGGCTGGGGCACAGATACGCAGTATTTT.

The chain joins TRBV6-5 to TRBJ2-1; no reliable D call. Germline V gene lookup returns CDR1 MNHEY and CDR2 SVGAGI. This CDR3 contains 11 residues. Trimming removed 2 bases from V and 8 bases from J, with 4 bases in between. The CDR3 bases are TGTGCCAGCAGTTACACGCATGAGCAGTTCTTC. Encoded protein: CASSYTHEQFF.

V is TRBV9 and J is TRBJ1-1; TRBD1 matches 8 bases. This CDR3 comprises 15 residues. Per germline, CDR1 SGDLS and CDR2 YYNGEE. V shed 0 bases, J shed 4 bases, and the junction held 5 bases outside the gene matches. The CDR3 loop is CASSVVGQGATEAFF. Written as DNA, the CDR3 is TGTGCCAGCAGCGTAGTGGGGCAGGGGGCCACTGAAGCTTTCTTT.

This chain joins TRBV4-3 and TRBJ2-1; 8 nucleotides align to TRBD2. J was trimmed by 3 bases and V by 0 bases; bases with no gene match: 4. Germline CDR1 reads LGHNA; CDR2 reads YSLEER. The CDR3 covers 16 residues. Written as DNA, the CDR3 is TGCGCCAGCAGCCAAGATCGGGAGGGTGTCTACAATGAGCAGTTCTTC. It translates to CASSQDREGVYNEQFF.

This clonotype was observed once. The J gene is TRBJ1-1, the V gene TRBV7-3, with D possibly matching TRBD1 (5 bases). The germline V and J ends were trimmed by 1 base and 6 bases, with 15 bases remaining between them. This CDR3 has 15 amino acids. Germline loops: CDR1 SGHTA, CDR2 FQGTGA. CDR3 sequence: CASSLKRGEGSEAFF. The CDR3 DNA sequence: TGTGCCAGCAGCTTAAAGCGGGGCGAAGGGTCTGAAGCTTTCTTT.

The gene calls are TRBV29-1 and TRBJ2-3, with TRBD2 matching over 9 bases. Germline lookup yields CDR1 SQVTM and CDR2 ANQGSEA. This CDR3 region has 15 residues. V lost 7 bases and J lost 3; bases outside the gene matches: 11. The CDR3 DNA follows: TGCAGCGCCCTTTGTCTAGCGGGGTTGACAGATACGCAGTATTTT. Residues: CSALCLAGLTDTQYF.

This rearrangement joins TRBV7-2 to TRBJ2-1; 8 bases agree with TRBD2. CDR1 and CDR2 from the germline V gene are SGHTA and FQGNSA. Trimming removed 1 base from V and 10 bases from J; junction bases left unmatched: 15. The CDR3 covers 17 residues. CDR3 protein: CASSLGGAGGALVEQFF. In DNA form, the CDR3 reads TGTGCCAGCAGCTTAGGGGGGGCGGGAGGCGCCCTTGTAGAGCAGTTCTTC. The complete variable domain, with remaining parts taken from reference TRBV7-2 and TRBJ2-1, reads GAGVSQSPSNKVTEKGKDVELRCDPISGHTALYWYRQSLGQGLEFLIYFQGNSAPDKSGLPSDRFSAERTGGSVSTLTIQRTQQEDSAVYLCASSLGGAGGALVEQFFGPGTRLTVL.